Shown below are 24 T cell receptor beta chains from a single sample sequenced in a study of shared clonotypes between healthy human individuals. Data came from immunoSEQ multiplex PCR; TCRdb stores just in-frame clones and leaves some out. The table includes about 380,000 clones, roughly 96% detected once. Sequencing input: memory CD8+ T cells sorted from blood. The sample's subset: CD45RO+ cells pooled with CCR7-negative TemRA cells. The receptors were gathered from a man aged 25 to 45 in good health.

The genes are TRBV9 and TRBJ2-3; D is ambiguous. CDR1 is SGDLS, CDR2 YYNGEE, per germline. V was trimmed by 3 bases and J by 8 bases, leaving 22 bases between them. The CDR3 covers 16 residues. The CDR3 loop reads CASSDVARTDLGTQYF. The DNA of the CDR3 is TGTGCCAGCAGCGACGTAGCTAGAACCGACCTTGGTACGCAGTATTTT.

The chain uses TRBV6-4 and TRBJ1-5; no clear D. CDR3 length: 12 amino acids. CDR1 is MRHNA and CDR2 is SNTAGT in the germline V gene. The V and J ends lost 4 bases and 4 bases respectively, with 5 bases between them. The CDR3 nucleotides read TGTGCCAGCAGTGTTATAAATCAGCCCCAGCATTTT. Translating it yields CASSVINQPQHF.

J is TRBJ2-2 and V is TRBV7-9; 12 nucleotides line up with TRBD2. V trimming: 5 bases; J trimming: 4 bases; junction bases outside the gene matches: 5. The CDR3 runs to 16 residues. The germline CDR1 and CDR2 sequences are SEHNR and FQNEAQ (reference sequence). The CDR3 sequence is CASSTTSGSFTGELFF. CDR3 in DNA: TGTGCCAGCAGCACGACTAGCGGGAGTTTCACCGGGGAGCTGTTTTTT. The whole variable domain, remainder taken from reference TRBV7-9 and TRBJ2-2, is DTGVSQNPRHKITKRGQNVTFRCDPISEHNRLYWYRQTLGQGPEFLTYFQNEAQLEKSRLLSDRFSAERPKGSFSTLEIQRTEQGDSAMYLCASSTTSGSFTGELFFGEGSRLTVL.

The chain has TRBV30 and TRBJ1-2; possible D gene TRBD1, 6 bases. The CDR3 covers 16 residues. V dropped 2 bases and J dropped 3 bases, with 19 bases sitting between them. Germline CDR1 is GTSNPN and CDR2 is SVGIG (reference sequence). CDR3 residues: CAWSIYQQGRDYGYTF. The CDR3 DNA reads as TGTGCCTGGAGTATATATCAACAGGGAAGGGACTATGGCTACACCTTC.

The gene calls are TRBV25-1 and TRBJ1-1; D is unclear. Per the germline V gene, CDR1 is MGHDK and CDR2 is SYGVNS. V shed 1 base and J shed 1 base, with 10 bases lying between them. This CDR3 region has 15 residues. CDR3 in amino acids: CASSESPDANTEAFF. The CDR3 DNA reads TGTGCCAGCAGTGAATCTCCGGATGCGAACACTGAAGCTTTCTTT.

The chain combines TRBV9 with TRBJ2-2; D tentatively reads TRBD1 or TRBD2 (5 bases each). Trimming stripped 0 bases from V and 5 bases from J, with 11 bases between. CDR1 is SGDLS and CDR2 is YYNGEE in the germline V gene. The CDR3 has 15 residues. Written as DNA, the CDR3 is TGTGCCAGCAGCGTAGAGGCTTGGGGGACCGGGGAGCTGTTTTTT. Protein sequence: CASSVEAWGTGELFF.

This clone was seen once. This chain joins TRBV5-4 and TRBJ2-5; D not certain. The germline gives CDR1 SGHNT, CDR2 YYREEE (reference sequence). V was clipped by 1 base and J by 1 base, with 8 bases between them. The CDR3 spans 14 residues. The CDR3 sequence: CASSLSLIQETQYF. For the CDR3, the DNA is TGTGCCAGCAGCTTGTCCCTCATCCAAGAGACCCAGTACTTC.

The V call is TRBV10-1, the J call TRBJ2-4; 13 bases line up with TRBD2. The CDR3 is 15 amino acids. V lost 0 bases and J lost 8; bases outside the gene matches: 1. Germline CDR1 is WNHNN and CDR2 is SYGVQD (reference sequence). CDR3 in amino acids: CASSESTSGRHIQYF. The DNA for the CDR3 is TGCGCCAGCAGTGAGTCGACTAGCGGGAGGCACATTCAGTACTTC.

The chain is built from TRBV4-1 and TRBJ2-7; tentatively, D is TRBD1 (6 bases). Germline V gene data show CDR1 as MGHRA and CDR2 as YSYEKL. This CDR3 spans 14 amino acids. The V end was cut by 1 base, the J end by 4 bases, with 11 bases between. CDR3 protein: CASSQVDSTYEQYF. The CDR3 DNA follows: TGCGCCAGCAGCCAAGTGGACAGTACGTACGAGCAGTACTTC.

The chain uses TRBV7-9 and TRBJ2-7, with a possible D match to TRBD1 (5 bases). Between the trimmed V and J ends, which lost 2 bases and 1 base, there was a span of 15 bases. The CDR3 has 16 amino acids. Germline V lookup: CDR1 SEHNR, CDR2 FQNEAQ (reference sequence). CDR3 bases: TGTGCCAGCAGCTTAACCGCCAGGTCAGGGTCCTACGAGCAGTACTTC. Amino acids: CASSLTARSGSYEQYF.

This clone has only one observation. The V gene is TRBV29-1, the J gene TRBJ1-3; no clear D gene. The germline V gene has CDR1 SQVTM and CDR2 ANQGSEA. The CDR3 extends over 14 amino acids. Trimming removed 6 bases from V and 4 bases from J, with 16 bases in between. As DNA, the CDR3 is TGCAGCGTCCAAGGGAAGGTTGAAGGAAACACCATATATTTT. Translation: CSVQGKVEGNTIYF.

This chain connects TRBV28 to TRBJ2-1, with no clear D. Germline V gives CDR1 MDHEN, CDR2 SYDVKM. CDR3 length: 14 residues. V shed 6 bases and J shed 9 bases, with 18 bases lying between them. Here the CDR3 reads CASSRTNNPVEQFF. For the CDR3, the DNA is TGTGCCAGCAGCCGCACTAATAACCCGGTTGAGCAGTTCTTC. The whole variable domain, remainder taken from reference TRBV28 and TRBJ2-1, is DVKVTQSSRYLVKRTGEKVFLECVQDMDHENMFWYRQDPGLGLRLIYFSYDVKMKEKGDIPEGYSVSREKKERFSLILESASTNQTSMYLCASSRTNNPVEQFFGPGTRLTVL.

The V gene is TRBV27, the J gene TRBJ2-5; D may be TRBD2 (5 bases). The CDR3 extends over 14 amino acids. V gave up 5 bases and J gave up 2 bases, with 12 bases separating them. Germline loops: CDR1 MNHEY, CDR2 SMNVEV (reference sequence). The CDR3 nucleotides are TGTGCCAGCAGTGGTAGCGCAATGCAAGAGACCCAGTACTTC. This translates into CASSGSAMQETQYF.

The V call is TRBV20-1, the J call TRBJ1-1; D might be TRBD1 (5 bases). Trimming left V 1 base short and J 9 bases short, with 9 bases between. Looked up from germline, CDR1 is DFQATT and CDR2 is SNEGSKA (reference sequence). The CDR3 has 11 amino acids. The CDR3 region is CSARGGYQAFF. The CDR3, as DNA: TGCAGTGCTAGAGGGGGCTATCAAGCTTTCTTT.

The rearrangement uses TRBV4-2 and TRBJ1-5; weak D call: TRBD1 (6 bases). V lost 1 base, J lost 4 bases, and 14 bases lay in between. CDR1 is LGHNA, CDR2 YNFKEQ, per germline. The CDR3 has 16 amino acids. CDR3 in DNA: TGTGCCAGCAGCCAAGCCACCGGGACATCAAATCAGCCCCAGCATTTT. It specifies CASSQATGTSNQPQHF.

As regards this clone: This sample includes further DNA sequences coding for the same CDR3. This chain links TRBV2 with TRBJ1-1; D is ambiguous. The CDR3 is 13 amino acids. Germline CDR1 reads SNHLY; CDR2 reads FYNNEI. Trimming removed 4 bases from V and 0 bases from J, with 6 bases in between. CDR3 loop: CASSGDMNTEAFF. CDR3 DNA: TGTGCCAGCAGTGGAGACATGAACACTGAAGCTTTCTTT.

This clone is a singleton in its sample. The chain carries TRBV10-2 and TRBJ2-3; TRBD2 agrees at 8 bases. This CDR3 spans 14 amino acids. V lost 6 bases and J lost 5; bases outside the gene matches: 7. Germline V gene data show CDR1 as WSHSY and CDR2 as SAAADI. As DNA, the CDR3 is TGCGCCAGCAGGACGACTAGCGTTGGAGATACGCAGTATTTT. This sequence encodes CASRTTSVGDTQYF.

The CDR3 here is CSGTGTRQYF. The CDR3 DNA reads TGCAGTGGAACCGGGACAAGGCAGTATTTT. V usage is TRBV20-1 and J usage is TRBJ2-3; D may be TRBD1 (6 bases). The V gene lost 7 bases and the J gene lost 11 bases, with 13 bases spanning the gap. This CDR3 is 10 amino acids long. In germline, CDR1 is DFQATT, CDR2 SNEGSKA (reference sequence).

CDR3 sequence: CASKQGQFSGNTIYF. The CDR3 DNA reads as TGTGCCAGCAAACAAGGACAGTTCTCTGGAAACACCATATATTTT. The J gene is TRBJ1-3, the V gene TRBV6-1; TRBD1 is a possible D gene (6 bases). Germline V lookup: CDR1 MNHNS, CDR2 SASEGT. The CDR3 has 15 residues. V lost 7 bases to trimming and J lost 0 bases, with 13 bases between them.

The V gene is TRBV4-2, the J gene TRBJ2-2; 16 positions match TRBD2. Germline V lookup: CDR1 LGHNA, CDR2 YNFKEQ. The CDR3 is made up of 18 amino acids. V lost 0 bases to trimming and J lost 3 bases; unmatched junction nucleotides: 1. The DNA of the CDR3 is TGTGCCAGCAGCCAAGAGGGACTAGCGGGAGGGGACACCGGGGAGCTGTTTTTT. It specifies CASSQEGLAGGDTGELFF.

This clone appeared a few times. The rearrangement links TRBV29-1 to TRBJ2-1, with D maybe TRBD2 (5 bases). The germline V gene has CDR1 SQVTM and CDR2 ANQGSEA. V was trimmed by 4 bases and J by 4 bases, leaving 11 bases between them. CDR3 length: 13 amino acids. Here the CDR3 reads CSVGGQGYNEQFF. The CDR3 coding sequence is TGCAGCGTTGGAGGGCAAGGATACAATGAGCAGTTCTTC.

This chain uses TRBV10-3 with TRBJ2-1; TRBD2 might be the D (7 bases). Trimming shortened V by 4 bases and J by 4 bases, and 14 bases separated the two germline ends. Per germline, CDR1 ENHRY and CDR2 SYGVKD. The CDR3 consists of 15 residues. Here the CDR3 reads CAISGGGSFYNEQFF. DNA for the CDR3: TGTGCCATCAGTGGGGGGGGCTCCTTTTACAATGAGCAGTTCTTC.

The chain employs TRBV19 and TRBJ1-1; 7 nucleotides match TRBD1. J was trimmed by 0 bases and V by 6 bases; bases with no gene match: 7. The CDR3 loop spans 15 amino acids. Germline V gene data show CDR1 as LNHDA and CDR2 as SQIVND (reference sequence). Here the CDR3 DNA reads TGTGCCAGTAGACACAGGGGTTCGATGAACACTGAAGCTTTCTTT. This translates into CASRHRGSMNTEAFF.

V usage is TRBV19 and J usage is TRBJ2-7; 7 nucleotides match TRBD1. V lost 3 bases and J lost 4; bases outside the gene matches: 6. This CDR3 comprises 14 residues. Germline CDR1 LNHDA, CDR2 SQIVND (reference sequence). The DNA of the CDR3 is TGTGCCAGTAGTATGACCAGGGGGAATTACGAGCAGTACTTC. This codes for CASSMTRGNYEQYF.